One sample yielded the 26 T cell receptor beta chains listed below, sequenced in a study of blood T cell repertoires in COVID-19. Libraries were prepared by immunoSEQ multiplex PCR; TCRdb keeps only in-frame clonotypes and omits some of them. This table holds about 73,000 clones, about 83% found once. Material: peripheral blood. The receptors shown here come from a woman aged 55-69 years with acute or convalescent COVID-19.

The chain recombines TRBV5-4 with TRBJ2-4, with a possible D match to TRBD2 (7 bases). Looked up from germline, CDR1 is SGHNT and CDR2 is YYREEE (reference sequence). Deletions cut 4 bases from V and 5 bases from J, with 13 bases between. CDR3 length: 14 residues. The CDR3 loop reads CASSGGGGENIQYF. The CDR3 DNA reads TGTGCCAGCAGCGGGGGCGGGGGCGAAAACATTCAGTACTTC. The whole variable domain, filled in from reference TRBV5-4 and TRBJ2-4, reads ETGVTQSPTHLIKTRGQQVTLRCSSQSGHNTVSWYQQALGQGPQFIFQYYREEENGRGNFPPRFSGLQFPNYSSELNVNALELDDSALYLCASSGGGGENIQYFGAGTRLSVL.

This sequence joins TRBV4-2 and TRBJ2-3; TRBD2 agrees at 8 bases. Germline CDR1 is LGHNA and CDR2 is YNFKEQ. With V trimmed by 0 bases and J by 6 bases, 23 bases remained unmatched. The CDR3 has 21 amino acids. The CDR3: CASSQDQGGGNIVGTSDTQYF. Written as DNA, the CDR3 is TGTGCCAGCAGCCAAGATCAAGGCGGGGGTAACATTGTGGGGACTAGTGATACGCAGTATTTT.

The rearrangement links TRBV3-1 (or the pseudogene TRBV3-2) to TRBJ1-5; 7 bases are a match to TRBD1. Per germline, CDR1 LGHDT and CDR2 YNNKEL (reference sequence). Trimming took 4 bases from V and 2 from J; bases not matched to a gene: 2. CDR3 length equals 14 residues. CDR3 sequence (DNA): TGTGCCAGCAGCCGTGGACAGGGCAATCAGCCCCAGCATTTT. It encodes CASSRGQGNQPQHF.

The rearrangement uses TRBV6-4 and TRBJ2-3; possible D gene TRBD2, 5 bases. CDR1 and CDR2 (germline): MRHNA, SNTAGT. The CDR3 covers 14 residues. V lost 4 bases to trimming and J lost 4 bases, with 12 bases between them. CDR3 region: CASSAEARADTQYF. CDR3 coding DNA: TGTGCCAGCAGTGCGGAGGCCCGCGCAGATACGCAGTATTTT.

This rearrangement joins TRBV11-2 to TRBJ1-6; 9 positions agree with TRBD1. This CDR3 comprises 14 residues. The germline gives CDR1 SGHAT, CDR2 FQNNGV. V was clipped by 5 bases and J by 7 bases; unmatched bases: 3. The CDR3 sequence is CASSGTGGNSPLHF. DNA of the CDR3: TGTGCCAGCAGCGGAACAGGGGGCAATTCACCCCTCCACTTT.

This clone is deemed medium-sized (0.01 to 0.1%). The chain uses TRBV4-1 and TRBJ2-1; no reliable D call. Germline loops: CDR1 MGHRA, CDR2 YSYEKL. CDR3 length: 17 residues. The V and J ends lost 0 bases and 2 bases respectively, with 14 bases between them. CDR3 protein: CASSQELSVSPYNEQFF. The CDR3 region has the DNA TGCGCCAGCAGCCAAGAATTGTCAGTTTCGCCCTACAATGAGCAGTTCTTC.

The rearrangement links TRBV30 to TRBJ2-1; D is uncertain. Looked up from germline, CDR1 is GTSNPN and CDR2 is SVGIG (reference sequence). V lost 0 bases and J lost 0, with 6 bases in between. The CDR3 totals 14 residues. The CDR3: CAWSVSSSYNEQFF. The CDR3 DNA sequence: TGTGCCTGGAGTGTTTCGAGCTCCTACAATGAGCAGTTCTTC.

V and J are TRBV18 and TRBJ2-1; 10 bases fit TRBD2. With V trimmed by 0 bases and J by 4 bases, 6 bases remained unmatched. The germline V gene encodes CDR1 KGHSH and CDR2 LQKENI. The length of the CDR3 is 17 residues. The DNA for the CDR3 is TGTGCCAGCTCACCACCTAGCGGGGGGCAGAGATACAATGAGCAGTTCTTC. Protein: CASSPPSGGQRYNEQFF.

The CDR3 is CASSLATTGQNYGYTF. CDR3 nucleotide sequence: TGTGCCAGCAGCTTAGCGACGACAGGGCAGAACTATGGCTACACCTTC. V and J are TRBV7-2 and TRBJ1-2; 7 bases line up with TRBD1. With V trimmed by 0 bases and J by 2 bases, 6 bases remained unmatched. Germline CDR1 and CDR2: SGHTA and FQGNSA. The CDR3 has 16 amino acids.

The rearrangement joins TRBV6-5 to TRBJ1-6; D might be TRBD1 (6 bases). The CDR3 totals 13 residues. V lost 6 bases and J 8 bases, leaving 11 bases between the germline ends. CDR1 and CDR2 (germline): MNHEY, SVGAGI. The DNA for the CDR3 is TGTGCCAGCAGCCCACGGACAGATTCACCCCTCCACTTT. It codes for CASSPRTDSPLHF.

The chain is built from TRBV6-5 and TRBJ2-7; TRBD1 matches 7 bases. Germline assignment: CDR1 MNHEY and CDR2 SVGAGI. The V segment lost 6 bases and the J segment 0 bases; nucleotides outside the gene matches: 5. The CDR3 extends over 14 amino acids. The CDR3 sequence is CASRGQMPSYEQYF. The DNA of the CDR3 is TGTGCCAGCAGGGGACAGATGCCCTCCTACGAGCAGTACTTC.

CDR3 loop: CASSVRTGMSEKLFF. CDR3 nucleotides: TGTGCCAGTAGTGTACGGACAGGGATGTCTGAAAAACTGTTTTTT. This sequence joins TRBV19 and TRBJ1-4; 8 positions agree with TRBD1. Germline assignment: CDR1 LNHDA and CDR2 SQIVND (reference sequence). The CDR3 is 15 amino acids. The junction had 9 bases not matched to a gene; V was cut back by 5 bases and J by 7 bases. The full variable domain, in which reference TRBV19 and TRBJ1-4 provide the parts outside the CDR3, is DGGITQSPKYLFRKEGQNVTLSCEQNLNHDAMYWYRQDPGQGLRLIYYSQIVNDFQKGDIAEGYSVSREKKESFPLTVTSAQKNPTAFYLCASSVRTGMSEKLFFGSGTQLSVL.

The chain carries TRBV12-3 or TRBV12-4 and TRBJ1-2; TRBD1 might be the D (5 bases). This CDR3 has 11 amino acids. Here the CDR3 reads CRGGIGYGYTF. For the CDR3, the DNA is TGTCGGGGGGGAATTGGCTATGGCTACACCTTC.

The V and J genes are TRBV29-1 and TRBJ2-7; 7 bases are shared with TRBD1. The CDR3 runs to 13 residues. With V trimmed by 7 bases and J by 6 bases, 12 bases remained unmatched. The germline CDR1 and CDR2 sequences are SQVTM and ANQGSEA. In DNA form, the CDR3 reads TGCAGCGCCGCAGATACAGGGGCGGGCGAGCAGTACTTC. Protein: CSAADTGAGEQYF.

This clone was seen more than once but under ten times. The CDR3 nucleotides are TGTGCCAGCAGCAAGGGACAGGGATATGGCTACACCTTC. Protein sequence: CASSKGQGYGYTF. The genes are TRBV12-3 or TRBV12-4 and TRBJ1-2; 9 bases match TRBD1. CDR3 length: 13 residues. V lost 6 bases and J lost 5; bases outside the gene matches: 4.

The chain carries TRBV7-3 and TRBJ2-3; maybe TRBD2 (5 bases). CDR1 is SGHTA, CDR2 FQGTGA, per germline. This CDR3 is built from 19 residues. Trimming shortened V by 2 bases and J by 0 bases, and 21 bases separated the two germline ends. CDR3 nucleotide sequence: TGTGCCAGCAGCTTAGGTCGGGATCGCGTAGGGCTCAGCACAGATACGCAGTATTTT. Its protein is CASSLGRDRVGLSTDTQYF.

This clone was detected only a few times. The CDR3 region is CASSFNRANEKLFF. CDR3 bases: TGTGCCAGTAGCTTCAACAGGGCAAATGAAAAACTGTTTTTT. The chain couples TRBV19 to TRBJ1-4, with D possibly TRBD1 on 6 matching bases. CDR1 LNHDA and CDR2 SQIVND come from the germline V gene (reference sequence). The CDR3 contains 14 residues. Trimming stripped 6 bases from V and 5 bases from J, with 13 bases between.

This chain joins TRBV6-1 and TRBJ2-6; D not certain. The CDR3 consists of 15 residues. Trimming shortened V by 1 base and J by 0 bases, and 4 bases separated the two germline ends. Germline values: CDR1 MNHNS, CDR2 SASEGT. CDR3 region: CASSEDNSGANVLTF. The CDR3 region has the DNA TGTGCCAGCAGTGAAGACAACTCTGGGGCCAACGTCCTGACTTTC.

This chain links TRBV5-1 with TRBJ1-1; D perhaps matches TRBD1 (5 bases). This CDR3 has 14 amino acids. CDR1 and CDR2 (germline): SGHRS, YFSETQ. V gave up 2 bases and J gave up 6 bases, with 14 bases separating them. CDR3 sequence (DNA): TGCGCCAGCAGCTTAGGGGAACCCCAACCTGAAGCTTTCTTT. Its protein product is CASSLGEPQPEAFF. Complete variable domain (other parts from reference TRBV5-1 and TRBJ1-1): KAGVTQTPRYLIKTRGQQVTLSCSPISGHRSVSWYQQTPGQGLQFLFEYFSETQRNKGNFPGRFSGRQFSNSRSEMNVSTLELGDSALYLCASSLGEPQPEAFFGQGTRLTVV.

The chain carries TRBV20-1 and TRBJ1-2; a possible D gene is TRBD1 (5 bases). The CDR3 is 11 amino acids. V was pared by 5 bases and J by 4 bases, with 8 bases between. Germline V CDR1 and CDR2: DFQATT, SNEGSKA (reference sequence). As DNA, the CDR3 is TGCAGTGCTCCGGGGGGCTATGGCTACACCTTC. This translates into CSAPGGYGYTF.

The rearrangement uses TRBV2 and TRBJ1-1, with no clear D. The CDR3 has 13 amino acids. Trimming left V 5 bases short and J 2 bases short, with 9 bases between. From germline, CDR1 is SNHLY and CDR2 FYNNEI. CDR3 protein: CASSNDINTEAFF. In DNA form, the CDR3 reads TGTGCCAGCAGTAATGACATCAACACTGAAGCTTTCTTT.

The V gene is TRBV5-1, the J gene TRBJ2-3, with a weak D call TRBD2 (5 bases). The CDR3 has 16 residues. V was shortened by 0 bases and J by 2 bases, with 13 bases between the two germline ends. Germline loops: CDR1 SGHRS, CDR2 YFSETQ. The CDR3 loop is CASSLGLSDSTDTQYF. The CDR3 coding sequence is TGCGCCAGCAGCTTGGGTCTCTCGGACTCCACAGATACGCAGTATTTT.

The CDR3 nucleotides are TGTGCCAGCGCCTACAGAGAACTCTATGGCTACACCTTC. This translates into CASAYRELYGYTF. V gene TRBV12-3 or TRBV12-4 combines with J gene TRBJ1-2; D gene ambiguous. The CDR3 runs 13 residues. Trimming shortened V by 8 bases and J by 4 bases, and 14 bases separated the two germline ends.

About this clone itself: The junction does not match germline at one end; this may be a read error. This chain joins TRBV13 and TRBJ2-2, with D possibly being TRBD1 (6 bases). Germline V gene sequence: CDR1 PRHDT, CDR2 FYEKMQ (reference sequence). The CDR3 consists of 14 residues. CDR3 nucleotides: TGTGCCAGCACTGGGGGCGCGAAGACCGGGGAGCTGTTTTTT. Residues: CASTGGAKTGELFF.

The genes are TRBV30 and TRBJ1-5; no clear D. The CDR3 runs to 13 residues. Germline assignment: CDR1 GTSNPN and CDR2 SVGIG (reference sequence). Trimming pared 0 bases from V and 8 bases from J, leaving 11 bases between. The CDR3 bases are TGTGCCTGGAGTGTACTAGGATTGGAGCCCCAGCATTTT. Encoded protein: CAWSVLGLEPQHF.

In this sample, this clone turned up a few times. The CDR3 loop is CASSLATGSDNQPQHF. The CDR3, as DNA: TGTGCCAGCAGCTTAGCGACGGGGTCGGACAATCAGCCCCAGCATTTT. The chain recombines TRBV7-9 with TRBJ1-5; no definite D call. V gave up 0 bases and J gave up 3 bases, with 12 bases separating them. The CDR3 runs 16 residues. Germline loops: CDR1 SEHNR, CDR2 FQNEAQ (reference sequence).